The clone carrying this T cell receptor beta chain occurred once. The data derive from a study of T cells after somatic rescue of genetic block. The CDR3 runs 14 residues. With 3 bases removed from V and 1 base from J, the gap between germline ends came to 10 bases. Germline V CDR1 and CDR2: SGHRS, YFSETQ. Sequencing used immunoSEQ multiplex PCR; TCRdb keeps in-frame clones, though not all of them. Among around 57,000 clones listed, 96% were seen once. The V gene is TRBV5-1, the J gene TRBJ2-5; D is unclear. The TCR originated in a child younger than two. The specimen sequenced was peripheral blood mononuclear cells (PBMCs). Written as DNA, the CDR3 is TGCGCCAGCAGCTCCCGGGTCTTCCAAGAGACCCAGTACTTC. Translated: CASSSRVFQETQYF.